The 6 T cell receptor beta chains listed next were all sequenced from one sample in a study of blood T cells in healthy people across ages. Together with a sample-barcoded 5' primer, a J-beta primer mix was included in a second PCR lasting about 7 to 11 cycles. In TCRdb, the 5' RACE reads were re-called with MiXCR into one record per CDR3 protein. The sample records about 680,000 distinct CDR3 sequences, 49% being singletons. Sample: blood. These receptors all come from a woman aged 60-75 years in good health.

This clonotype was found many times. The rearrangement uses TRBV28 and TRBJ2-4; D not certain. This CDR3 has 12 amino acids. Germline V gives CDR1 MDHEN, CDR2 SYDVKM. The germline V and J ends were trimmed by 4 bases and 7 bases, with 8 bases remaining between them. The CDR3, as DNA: TGTGCCAGCAGTTCGACAACGAACATTCAGTACTTC. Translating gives CASSSTTNIQYF.

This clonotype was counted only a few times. The CDR3 coding sequence is TGCGCCAGCAGCTTACTACCCGGGACAGGGTACAATGAGCAGTTCTTC. Its translation: CASSLLPGTGYNEQFF. The rearrangement joins TRBV5-1 to TRBJ2-1; TRBD1 aligns across 9 bases. CDR1 and CDR2 (germline): SGHRS, YFSETQ. CDR3 size: 16 residues. Germline trimming cut 2 bases from V and 4 bases from J; bases unmatched to any gene: 7.

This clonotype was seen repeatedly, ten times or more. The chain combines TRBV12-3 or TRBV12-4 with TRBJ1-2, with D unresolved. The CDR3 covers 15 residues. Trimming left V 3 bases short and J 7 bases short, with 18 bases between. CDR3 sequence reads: CASSFHGNREAGYTF. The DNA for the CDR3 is TGTGCCAGCAGTTTCCACGGGAATAGGGAGGCTGGCTACACCTTC.

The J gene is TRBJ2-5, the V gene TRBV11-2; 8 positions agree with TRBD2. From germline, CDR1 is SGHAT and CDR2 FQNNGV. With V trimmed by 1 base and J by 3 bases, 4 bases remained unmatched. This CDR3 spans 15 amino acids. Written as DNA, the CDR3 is TGTGCCAGCAGCTTAGGCTGGCGGGAGGAAGAGACCCAGTACTTC. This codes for CASSLGWREEETQYF. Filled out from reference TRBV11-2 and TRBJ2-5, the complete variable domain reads EAGVAQSPRYKIIEKRQSVAFWCNPISGHATLYWYQQILGQGPKLLIQFQNNGVVDDSQLPKDRFSAERLKGVDSTLKIQPAKLEDSAVYLCASSLGWREEETQYFGPGTRLLVL.

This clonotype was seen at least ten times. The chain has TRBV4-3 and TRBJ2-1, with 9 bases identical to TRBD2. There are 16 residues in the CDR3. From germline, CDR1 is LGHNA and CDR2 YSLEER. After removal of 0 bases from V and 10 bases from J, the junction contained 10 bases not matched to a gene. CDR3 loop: CASSQEAGGLLQEQFF. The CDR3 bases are TGCGCCAGCAGCCAAGAGGCGGGAGGGCTTCTTCAGGAGCAGTTCTTC.

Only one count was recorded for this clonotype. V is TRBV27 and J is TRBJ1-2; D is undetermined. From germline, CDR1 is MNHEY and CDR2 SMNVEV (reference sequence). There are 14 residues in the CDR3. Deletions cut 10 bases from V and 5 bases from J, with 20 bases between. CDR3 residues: CATPSPGRVYGYTF. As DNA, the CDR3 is TGTGCCACGCCTTCCCCGGGAAGGGTTTATGGCTACACCTTC.